The 16 T cell receptor beta chains presented below share a single source sample, sequenced in a study of cytomegalovirus exposure and HLA in healthy donors. PCR primers comprised 60 Vbeta and 13 Jbeta primers. Here immunoSEQ multiplex PCR was the method, and the copy in TCRdb shows in-frame clones only, minus some. The sample yields some 91,000 clones, about three quarters seen once. Sequencing used PBMCs. These receptors were collected from a man in his forties or fifties in good health and CMV-seropositive.

A remark on this clone: This CDR3 is also generated by other DNA sequences in the sample. The V and J genes are TRBV7-9 and TRBJ2-7; 8 positions agree with TRBD2. Germline V gives CDR1 SEHNR, CDR2 FQNEAQ (reference sequence). There are 13 residues in the CDR3. Trimming cost V 2 bases and J 8 bases; bases outside gene matches: 5. CDR3 in DNA: TGTGCCAGCAGCTTAAGGGCTAGCGGGCAGCAGTACTTC. Translated, it gives CASSLRASGQQYF.

The J gene is TRBJ2-1, the V gene TRBV6-6; D unclear. The V gene lost 5 bases and the J gene lost 10 bases, with 18 bases spanning the gap. The CDR3 contains 14 residues. CDR1 is MNHNY, CDR2 SVGAGI, per germline (reference sequence). The CDR3 loop reads CASSPRATWKEQFF. The CDR3 region has the DNA TGTGCCAGCAGTCCAAGAGCGACGTGGAAGGAGCAGTTCTTC.

The chain has TRBV5-1 and TRBJ1-2; the D is unclear. Germline V lookup: CDR1 SGHRS, CDR2 YFSETQ. Deletions cut 0 bases from V and 0 bases from J, with 9 bases between. The CDR3 spans 15 residues. The CDR3 spells CASSLVPGTNYGYTF. The CDR3 DNA is TGCGCCAGCAGCTTGGTGCCAGGTACTAACTATGGCTACACCTTC.

The V call is TRBV14, the J call TRBJ1-6; perhaps TRBD1 as D (6 bases). This CDR3 is 17 amino acids long. CDR1 SGHDN and CDR2 FVKESK come from the germline V gene. The V end lost 0 bases, the J end lost 8 bases, and 17 bases lay between the germline ends. The CDR3 protein is CASSQEPGGNGDSPLHF. The CDR3 nucleotides read TGTGCCAGCAGCCAAGAACCGGGGGGCAATGGCGATTCACCCCTCCACTTT.

The V call is TRBV2, the J call TRBJ2-7; TRBD2 is a possible D gene (5 bases). The CDR3 runs to 14 residues. CDR1 is SNHLY, CDR2 FYNNEI, per germline. Trimming pared 3 bases from V and 2 bases from J, leaving 11 bases between. CDR3 loop: CASSDARGPYEQYF. CDR3 in DNA: TGTGCCAGCAGTGATGCTAGAGGGCCCTACGAGCAGTACTTC.

The chain employs TRBV28 and TRBJ2-5, with TRBD2 as a possible D gene (6 bases). In germline, CDR1 is MDHEN, CDR2 SYDVKM. The CDR3 covers 13 residues. V was cut by 6 bases and J by 5 bases, with 13 bases left in between. The CDR3: CASSPGGLETQYF. For the CDR3, the DNA is TGTGCCAGCAGCCCCGGGGGACTGGAGACCCAGTACTTC.

This chain links TRBV2 with TRBJ2-3; D is possibly TRBD1 (6 bases). V lost 7 bases, J lost 4 bases, and 12 bases lay in between. Germline loops: CDR1 SNHLY, CDR2 FYNNEI. There are 13 residues in the CDR3. This CDR3 is CASTSQGSDTQYF. CDR3 coding DNA: TGTGCCAGCACCTCACAGGGTTCAGATACGCAGTATTTT.

The chain has TRBV28 and TRBJ2-3; possible D gene TRBD1, 5 bases. V lost 2 bases, J lost 3 bases, and 9 bases lay in between. Germline CDR1 reads MDHEN; CDR2 reads SYDVKM. The CDR3 contains 14 residues. CDR3 bases: TGTGCCAGCAGTTTACCCCAGGGTACAGATACGCAGTATTTT. Protein product: CASSLPQGTDTQYF.

The sample holds one count of this clone. This chain connects TRBV4-3 to TRBJ1-4; 8 bases match TRBD1. V was clipped by 8 bases and J by 8 bases; unmatched bases: 7. CDR3 length: 13 residues. The germline V gene has CDR1 LGHNA and CDR2 YSLEER. The CDR3 DNA sequence: TGCGCCAGCTCAGGGGGCTGGGGGGAAAAACTGTTTTTT. Its translation is CASSGGWGEKLFF.

The V gene is TRBV28, the J gene TRBJ2-3; 7 nucleotides line up with TRBD2. Per germline, CDR1 MDHEN and CDR2 SYDVKM. The CDR3 consists of 16 residues. Trimming removed 7 bases from V and 2 bases from J; junction bases left unmatched: 12. The CDR3 DNA is TGTGCCAGCACCCCTCGTGGGGCGGGAGACACAGATACGCAGTATTTT. Its protein product is CASTPRGAGDTDTQYF.

Regarding this clone: The sample has other DNA sequences that encode this CDR3 too. The gene calls are TRBV5-1 and TRBJ2-3, with 7 bases matching TRBD1. V shed 4 bases, J shed 2 bases, and the junction held 4 bases outside the gene matches. The germline V gene has CDR1 SGHRS and CDR2 YFSETQ. This CDR3 has 14 amino acids. CDR3 bases: TGCGCCAGCAGCACTACAGGGGACACAGATACGCAGTATTTT. Translation: CASSTTGDTDTQYF.

This clone was picked up a small number of times. The junction departs from germline at one end; a sequencing error may be responsible. This chain connects TRBV10-3 to TRBJ2-2, with 12 bases aligning to TRBD2. CDR1 and CDR2 from the germline V gene are ENHRY and SYGVKD. The length of the CDR3 is 16 residues. In nucleotides, the CDR3 is TGTGCCAGCAGTTCTAGCGGGGGGGCTGCGGCCGGGGAGCTGTTTTTT. Translated: CASSSSGGAAAGELFF.

The rearrangement links TRBV10-2 to TRBJ2-1, with 7 bases lining up with TRBD1. Germline V gene sequence: CDR1 WSHSY, CDR2 SAAADI. V shed 7 bases, J shed 5 bases, and the junction held 8 bases outside the gene matches. The CDR3 contains 14 residues. The CDR3, as DNA: TGCGCCAGCAACCCAGGGGGTGATAACAATGAGCAGTTCTTC. It yields the protein CASNPGGDNNEQFF.

This chain connects TRBV7-9 to TRBJ2-3, with 8 bases lining up with TRBD2. Germline CDR1 and CDR2: SEHNR and FQNEAQ (reference sequence). There are 14 residues in the CDR3. V lost 5 bases to trimming and J lost 2 bases; unmatched junction nucleotides: 3. The chain's CDR3 is CASSLGLATDTQYF. In DNA, the CDR3 is TGTGCCAGCAGCCTCGGACTAGCCACAGATACGCAGTATTTT. The complete variable domain, with remaining parts taken from reference TRBV7-9 and TRBJ2-3, reads DTGVSQNPRHKITKRGQNVTFRCDPISEHNRLYWYRQTLGQGPEFLTYFQNEAQLEKSRLLSDRFSAERPKGSFSTLEIQRTEQGDSAMYLCASSLGLATDTQYFGPGTRLTVL.

V is TRBV7-2 and J is TRBJ1-2, with a possible D match to TRBD1 (6 bases). The germline CDR1 and CDR2 sequences are SGHTA and FQGNSA. The V end lost 0 bases, the J end lost 1 base, and 12 bases lay between the germline ends. The CDR3 runs to 16 residues. The CDR3 coding sequence is TGTGCCAGCAGCTTAGCCAGGGGCCTGATTAACTATGGCTACACCTTC. The encoded protein is CASSLARGLINYGYTF.

The chain is built from TRBV7-2 and TRBJ1-2, with TRBD1 as a possible D gene (5 bases). CDR3 length: 13 amino acids. The germline gives CDR1 SGHTA, CDR2 FQGNSA. V shed 1 base and J shed 3 bases, with 6 bases lying between them. The CDR3 sequence is CASSLGGDYGYTF. Here the CDR3 DNA reads TGTGCCAGCAGCTTAGGGGGCGACTATGGCTACACCTTC.